These 26 T cell receptor beta chains were all obtained from the same sample, sequenced in a study of identical twins. TCRdb reanalysed the 5' RACE reads using MiXCR and keeps one entry per CDR3 protein. The data contain fewer than 900,000 distinct CDR3 sequences, around 20% of them singletons. The same data also contributed to another study, on T cells expressing NK-cell markers.

The specimen sequenced was PBMCs. The receptors originated from a young woman in good health.

The V gene is TRBV6-2 or TRBV6-3, the J gene TRBJ2-7; D unclear. Germline CDR1 is MNHEY and CDR2 is SVGEGT. V shed 6 bases and J shed 5 bases, with 14 bases lying between them. The CDR3 runs to 13 residues. The CDR3 loop is CASRMTAFDEQYF. The CDR3, as DNA: TGTGCCAGCAGAATGACTGCGTTCGACGAGCAGTACTTC.

The V and J genes are TRBV7-9 and TRBJ2-2; D is ambiguous. The CDR3 loop spans 17 amino acids. The germline V gene encodes CDR1 SEHNR and CDR2 FQNEAQ (reference sequence). V was clipped by 6 bases and J by 5 bases, with 22 bases between them. CDR3 loop: CASRRQGRGSGTGELFF. The CDR3 nucleotides are TGTGCCAGCAGGCGACAAGGACGCGGAAGTGGAACCGGGGAGCTGTTTTTT.

This clonotype showed up many times. This CDR3 is CASSQTSGVWYGYTF. The CDR3 coding sequence is TGTGCCAGCAGCCAGACCTCCGGGGTTTGGTATGGCTACACCTTC. This sequence joins TRBV11-2 and TRBJ1-2; D is ambiguous. The CDR3 has 15 amino acids. From germline, CDR1 is SGHAT and CDR2 FQNNGV. V was clipped by 5 bases and J by 5 bases, with 18 bases between them.

This clonotype has more than one count but fewer than ten. The CDR3 region is CAWNAGRAYEQYF. For the CDR3, the DNA is TGTGCCTGGAATGCGGGAAGGGCCTACGAGCAGTACTTC. This sequence joins TRBV7-2 and TRBJ2-7; possibly TRBD2 for D (6 bases). CDR1 and CDR2 from the germline V gene are SGHTA and FQGNSA. This CDR3 is 13 amino acids long. The V end was cut by 11 bases, the J end by 2 bases, with 16 bases between.

This clonotype was seen only once. The chain uses TRBV27 and TRBJ2-3; TRBD2 matches at 14 bases. The germline CDR1 and CDR2 sequences are MNHEY and SMNVEV (reference sequence). CDR3 length: 19 amino acids. V trimming: 4 bases; J trimming: 1 base; junction bases outside the gene matches: 10. CDR3 region: CASSSLSGLAGGRTDTQYF. The CDR3 nucleotides read TGTGCCAGCAGTTCCCTATCCGGACTAGCGGGGGGCCGCACAGATACGCAGTATTTT.

This chain connects TRBV6-4 to TRBJ1-2, with a weak D call TRBD1 (5 bases). The CDR3 extends over 13 amino acids. The V end was cut by 7 bases, the J end by 8 bases, with 17 bases between. The V gene's germline CDR1 is MRHNA and CDR2 SNTAGT. The DNA for the CDR3 is TGTGCCAGCACCCCAGGACGGGGCCGAGGCTACACCTTC. Translated, it gives CASTPGRGRGYTF.

V usage is TRBV9 and J usage is TRBJ2-1; D is ambiguous. This CDR3 has 12 residues. The V end was cut by 3 bases, the J end by 10 bases, with 11 bases between. CDR1 is SGDLS, CDR2 YYNGEE, per germline. The CDR3 protein is CASSATPLEQFF. DNA of the CDR3: TGTGCCAGCAGCGCGACGCCTCTAGAGCAGTTCTTC.

The V call is TRBV5-1, the J call TRBJ1-1; D is perhaps TRBD1 (6 bases). Trimming took 3 bases from V and 0 from J, leaving 15 bases between them. This CDR3 contains 16 residues. The V gene's germline CDR1 is SGHRS and CDR2 YFSETQ. The CDR3 DNA is TGCGCCAGCAGCTCAGGACAGCCTACAATGAACACTGAAGCTTTCTTT. Residues: CASSSGQPTMNTEAFF.

The chain couples TRBV27 to TRBJ2-7; no firm D call. Germline assignment: CDR1 MNHEY and CDR2 SMNVEV (reference sequence). The CDR3 has 15 residues. V gave up 0 bases and J gave up 4 bases, with 13 bases separating them. CDR3 residues: CASSLSGRTAYEQYF. CDR3 nucleotides: TGTGCCAGCAGTTTATCCGGTCGCACAGCTTACGAGCAGTACTTC.

This clonotype was observed a handful of times. The chain joins TRBV5-5 to TRBJ2-7; D remains unclear. The germline V gene encodes CDR1 SGHKS and CDR2 YYEKEE (reference sequence). CDR3 length: 13 amino acids. Trimming took 2 bases from V and 0 from J, leaving 6 bases between them. The DNA for the CDR3 is TGTGCCAGCAGCTTAGTCCTCTCCTACGAGCAGTACTTC. The encoded protein is CASSLVLSYEQYF. The variable domain in full, with the rest retrieved from reference TRBV5-5 and TRBJ2-7, is DAGVTQSPTHLIKTRGQQVTLRCSPISGHKSVSWYQQVLGQGPQFIFQYYEKEERGRGNFPDRFSARQFPNYSSELNVNALLLGDSALYLCASSLVLSYEQYFGPGTRLTVT.

The chain links TRBV29-1 to TRBJ2-1; the match to TRBD2 covers 12 bases. The CDR3 sequence is 17 residues long. Trimming took 1 base from V and 1 from J; bases not matched to a gene: 5. Germline V CDR1 and CDR2: SQVTM, ANQGSEA. CDR3 nucleotides: TGCAGCGTTGAAGGACTAGCGGGGGACTTATCCTACAATGAGCAGTTCTTC. Its translation is CSVEGLAGDLSYNEQFF.

The V and J genes are TRBV2 and TRBJ1-2, with 7 bases fitting TRBD1. The CDR3 consists of 11 residues. V was pared by 8 bases and J by 4 bases, with 1 base of the junction left unmatched. Looked up from germline, CDR1 is SNHLY and CDR2 is FYNNEI. CDR3 bases: TGTGCCAGCGGGACAGTCTATGGCTACACCTTC. Translation gives CASGTVYGYTF.

The rearrangement links TRBV20-1 to TRBJ1-5; no clear D. Between the trimmed V and J ends, which lost 0 bases and 6 bases, there was a span of 6 bases. CDR3 length: 12 amino acids. The germline gives CDR1 DFQATT, CDR2 SNEGSKA (reference sequence). CDR3 residues: CSARDEGQPQHF. The CDR3 region has the DNA TGCAGTGCTAGAGATGAAGGTCAGCCCCAGCATTTT.

The V gene is TRBV27, the J gene TRBJ2-7, with a weak D call TRBD2 (6 bases). CDR1 and CDR2 from the germline V gene are MNHEY and SMNVEV (reference sequence). This CDR3 is built from 13 residues. Deletions cut 5 bases from V and 1 base from J, with 9 bases between. Here the CDR3 reads CASSDGGSYEQYF. The CDR3 DNA sequence: TGTGCCAGCAGTGACGGAGGGTCCTACGAGCAGTACTTC.

The chain carries TRBV6-1 and TRBJ1-1; perhaps TRBD1 as D (6 bases). The germline CDR1 and CDR2 sequences are MNHNS and SASEGT. This CDR3 is 15 amino acids long. Trimming took 5 bases from V and 3 from J, leaving 16 bases between them. DNA for the CDR3: TGTGCCAGCAGTCCCCGGGACACGCCTTACACTGAAGCTTTCTTT. Amino acid sequence: CASSPRDTPYTEAFF.

This clonotype was observed once. This chain uses TRBV27 with TRBJ2-7; 8 bases are a match to TRBD1. The V gene's germline CDR1 is MNHEY and CDR2 SMNVEV (reference sequence). The CDR3 is 15 residues long. J lost 3 bases, V lost 1 base, and 5 bases had no gene match. Here the CDR3 reads CASSLLGQANYEQYF. Here the CDR3 DNA reads TGTGCCAGCAGTTTATTGGGACAGGCTAACTACGAGCAGTACTTC.

The rearrangement uses TRBV3-1 and TRBJ2-2, with D perhaps TRBD1 (6 bases). Trimming removed 1 base from V and 7 bases from J, with 13 bases in between. Germline-derived CDR1 and CDR2 are LGHDT and YNNKEL (reference sequence). This CDR3 comprises 15 residues. The CDR3 is CASSQATGSNGELFF. The CDR3 bases are TGTGCCAGCAGCCAAGCCACAGGGTCAAACGGGGAGCTGTTTTTT.

This clonotype turned up a few times. The rearrangement joins TRBV10-3 to TRBJ1-1; D perhaps matches TRBD1 (5 bases). Germline V gene lookup returns CDR1 ENHRY and CDR2 SYGVKD. This CDR3 is built from 13 residues. Trimming left V 5 bases short and J 3 bases short, with 10 bases between. CDR3 DNA: TGTGCCATCAGTCGACAGCCAGACACTGAAGCTTTCTTT. Its protein is CAISRQPDTEAFF.

The chain combines TRBV7-8 with TRBJ2-5; D possibly corresponds to TRBD2 (5 bases). Trimming took 5 bases from V and 3 from J, leaving 10 bases between them. Germline values: CDR1 SGHVS, CDR2 FQNEAQ. This CDR3 is built from 13 residues. As DNA, the CDR3 is TGTGCCAGCAGCACCGGACTGGAAGAGACCCAGTACTTC. It specifies CASSTGLEETQYF.

The V call is TRBV12-3 or TRBV12-4, the J call TRBJ1-3; no definite D call. The CDR3 length is 14 residues. Between the trimmed V and J ends, which lost 8 bases and 4 bases, there was a span of 15 bases. The CDR3 reads CASGARAWGNTIYF. The CDR3 bases are TGTGCCAGCGGCGCAAGGGCGTGGGGAAACACCATATATTTT.

This clonotype was counted only a few times. The V gene is TRBV9, the J gene TRBJ2-3; tentative D call: TRBD2 (6 bases). The CDR3 spans 14 residues. Germline CDR1 is SGDLS and CDR2 is YYNGEE. Trimming shortened V by 3 bases and J by 8 bases, and 16 bases separated the two germline ends. CDR3 amino acids: CASSAPLQGGTQYF. The CDR3 DNA is TGTGCCAGCAGCGCCCCCCTTCAGGGAGGTACGCAGTATTTT.

V is TRBV29-1 and J is TRBJ2-4; no firm D call. The CDR3 contains 14 residues. V lost 3 bases and J lost 2, with 11 bases in between. Germline V lookup: CDR1 SQVTM, CDR2 ANQGSEA. The CDR3 bases are TGCAGCGTTGAGGGCGGAGAACCCAAAAACATTCAGTACTTC. It codes for CSVEGGEPKNIQYF.

This clonotype showed up just a few times. The genes are TRBV9 and TRBJ2-7, with D hard to call. The CDR3 spans 16 residues. Deletions cut 1 base from V and 5 bases from J, with 19 bases between. The germline gives CDR1 SGDLS, CDR2 YYNGEE. The CDR3 protein is CASSVTSTIWKDEQYF. CDR3 bases: TGTGCCAGCAGCGTAACCAGCACAATCTGGAAGGACGAGCAGTACTTC. Full variable domain (rest looked up from reference TRBV9 and TRBJ2-7): DSGVTQTPKHLITATGQRVTLRCSPRSGDLSVYWYQQSLDQGLQFLIQYYNGEERAKGNILERFSAQQFPDLHSELNLSSLELGDSALYFCASSVTSTIWKDEQYFGPGTRLTVT.

The chain uses TRBV10-3 and TRBJ2-3; a weak D match, TRBD2 (6 bases). In germline, CDR1 is ENHRY, CDR2 SYGVKD. V shed 9 bases and J shed 0 bases, with 13 bases lying between them. The CDR3 has 14 amino acids. The CDR3 protein is CAIRVAVSTDTQYF. Written as DNA, the CDR3 is TGTGCCATTAGAGTAGCGGTCAGCACAGATACGCAGTATTTT.

This clonotype was seen only a few times. V and J are TRBV20-1 and TRBJ2-5; 10 bases fit TRBD2. The V segment lost 6 bases and the J segment 4 bases; nucleotides outside the gene matches: 5. CDR1 and CDR2 (germline): DFQATT, SNEGSKA (reference sequence). The CDR3 loop spans 13 amino acids. CDR3 protein: CSAPGLARETQYF. The CDR3 region has the DNA TGCAGTGCCCCGGGACTAGCGAGAGAGACCCAGTACTTC.

CDR3 region: CASSQDVGTGTRPQHF. Written as DNA, the CDR3 is TGCGCCAGCAGCCAAGACGTCGGAACAGGAACCCGGCCCCAGCATTTT. The chain combines TRBV4-3 with TRBJ1-5; D is perhaps TRBD1 (5 bases). Germline V lookup: CDR1 LGHNA, CDR2 YSLEER. V was cut by 0 bases and J by 9 bases, with 18 bases left in between. The CDR3 runs to 16 residues.